What follows are 5 T cell receptor beta chains derived from one specimen sequenced in a study of shared clonotypes between healthy human individuals. Using immunoSEQ multiplex PCR, the repertoire was profiled, and TCRdb retains in-frame clones only, with some absent. Among roughly 1,100,000 clones, about 74% were seen once, and the ten largest hold approximately 1.5%. Sequenced input: memory CD4+ T cells sorted from blood. Subset: CD45RA-negative fraction. The receptors come from a man younger than 35 in good health.

This chain joins TRBV9 and TRBJ2-5; 8 nucleotides match TRBD1. This CDR3 spans 15 amino acids. CDR1 SGDLS and CDR2 YYNGEE come from the germline V gene. Trimming took 0 bases from V and 5 from J; bases not matched to a gene: 6. The CDR3 reads CASSVGQGAWETQYF. CDR3 DNA: TGTGCCAGCAGCGTAGGGCAGGGGGCATGGGAGACCCAGTACTTC. The variable domain in full, with the rest retrieved from reference TRBV9 and TRBJ2-5, is DSGVTQTPKHLITATGQRVTLRCSPRSGDLSVYWYQQSLDQGLQFLIQYYNGEERAKGNILERFSAQQFPDLHSELNLSSLELGDSALYFCASSVGQGAWETQYFGPGTRLLVL.

The chain uses TRBV27 and TRBJ2-5; 7 positions match TRBD1. The CDR3 contains 13 residues. V shed 3 bases and J 5 bases; nucleotides not matched to a gene: 3. Germline V CDR1 and CDR2: MNHEY, SMNVEV (reference sequence). CDR3 nucleotide sequence: TGTGCCAGCAGTTTGACAGGGCGGGAGACCCAGTACTTC. This encodes CASSLTGRETQYF.

The J gene is TRBJ1-1, the V gene TRBV29-1; D not certain. Germline V lookup: CDR1 SQVTM, CDR2 ANQGSEA. The V and J ends lost 1 base and 5 bases respectively, with 11 bases between them. There are 13 residues in the CDR3. CDR3 DNA sequence: TGCAGCGTTGAAGTTATACTGGGGACTGAAGCTTTCTTT. Translating it yields CSVEVILGTEAFF. Full variable domain (outside the CDR3, taken from reference TRBV29-1 and TRBJ1-1): SAVISQKPSRDICQRGTSLTIQCQVDSQVTMMFWYRQQPGQSLTLIATANQGSEATYESGFVIDKFPISRPNLTFSTLTVSNMSPEDSSIYLCSVEVILGTEAFFGQGTRLTVV.

This clone was observed a few times. The same CDR3 can be traced to other DNA sequences in this sample. The V gene is TRBV18, the J gene TRBJ1-3, with D hard to call. Per the germline V gene, CDR1 is KGHSH and CDR2 is LQKENI. CDR3 length equals 13 residues. V lost 4 bases and J 0 bases, leaving 4 bases between the germline ends. The DNA for the CDR3 is TGTGCCAGCTCACTCGACTCTGGAAACACCATATATTTT. As protein: CASSLDSGNTIYF.

This chain joins TRBV10-3 and TRBJ1-6; a possible D gene is TRBD1 (5 bases). This CDR3 is 16 amino acids long. The germline V and J ends were trimmed by 2 bases and 5 bases, with 13 bases remaining between them. Germline V lookup: CDR1 ENHRY, CDR2 SYGVKD. The CDR3 nucleotides read TGTGCCATCAGTGAGGTTAGGGGTGGGAATAATTCACCCCTCCACTTT. Protein: CAISEVRGGNNSPLHF.